The 3 T cell receptor beta chains in this list originate from one sample, sequenced in a study of shared clonotypes between healthy human individuals. Selected positively for CCR7 and CD45RO-negative, naive CD8 cells excluded terminally differentiated effector memory CD45RA+ cells. Generated by immunoSEQ multiplex PCR, the TCRdb table keeps only in-frame clones and is missing some. The repertoire consists of some 2.1 million clones, with 85% to 95% occurring once and the leading ten covering around 1.1%. Sequencing was carried out using naive CD8+ T cells sorted from blood. The source is a man aged 18 to 35 in good health.

The chain is built from TRBV9 and TRBJ2-1; D is unresolved. Germline V gene data show CDR1 as SGDLS and CDR2 as YYNGEE. Trimming removed 7 bases from V and 3 bases from J, with 5 bases in between. The CDR3 loop spans 11 amino acids. Written as DNA, the CDR3 is TGTGCCAGCGCGAACTACAATGAGCAGTTCTTC. Its protein is CASANYNEQFF.

The V call is TRBV9, the J call TRBJ2-2, with TRBD2 identical over 9 bases. After removal of 2 bases from V and 4 bases from J, the junction contained 3 bases not matched to a gene. CDR1 and CDR2 (germline): SGDLS, YYNGEE. The CDR3 has 15 amino acids. This CDR3 is CASSVSGGPTGELFF. The CDR3 nucleotides read TGTGCCAGCAGCGTTAGCGGGGGCCCCACCGGGGAGCTGTTTTTT.

The chain is built from TRBV9 and TRBJ2-1; TRBD2 agrees at 7 bases. The CDR3 extends over 14 amino acids. Germline V gives CDR1 SGDLS, CDR2 YYNGEE. Unmatched junction bases numbered 9, after V lost 4 bases and J lost 8 bases. The DNA for the CDR3 is TGTGCCAGCAGCTTGCAAAGGGGAGGGGATGAGCAGTTCTTC. This gives the protein CASSLQRGGDEQFF.